The T cell receptor beta chain described here comes from a study of cytomegalovirus exposure and HLA in healthy donors. Data came from immunoSEQ multiplex PCR; TCRdb stores just in-frame clones and leaves some out. Of some 45,000 clones listed, 85% to 95% were seen once; the top ten hold around 8%. With 6 bases clipped from V and 8 bases from J, the junction kept 7 bases outside the gene matches. Germline V gene lookup returns CDR1 MNHEY and CDR2 SMNVEV (reference sequence). This CDR3 comprises 13 residues. The gene calls are TRBV27 and TRBJ2-1, with 7 bases lining up with TRBD1. Sequencing was done on a sample of PBMCs. This sequence originates from a woman aged 18-29 years in good health and CMV-seropositive. This CDR3 reads CASRTTGEHEQFF. The CDR3 nucleotides are TGTGCCAGCAGGACTACAGGGGAACATGAGCAGTTCTTC.